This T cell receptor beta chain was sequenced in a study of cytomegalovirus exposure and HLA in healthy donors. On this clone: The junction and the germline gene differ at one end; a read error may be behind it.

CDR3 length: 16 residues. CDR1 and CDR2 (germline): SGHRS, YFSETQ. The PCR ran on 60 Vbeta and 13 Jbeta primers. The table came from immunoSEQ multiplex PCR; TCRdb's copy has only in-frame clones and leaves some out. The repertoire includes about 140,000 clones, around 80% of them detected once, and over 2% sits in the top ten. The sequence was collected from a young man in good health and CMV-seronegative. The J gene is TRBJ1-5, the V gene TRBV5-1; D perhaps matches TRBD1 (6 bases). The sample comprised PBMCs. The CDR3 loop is CASSLGPQGMNQPQNF. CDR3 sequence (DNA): TGCGCCAGCAGCTTGGGGCCCCAGGGGATGAATCAGCCCCAGAATTTT.